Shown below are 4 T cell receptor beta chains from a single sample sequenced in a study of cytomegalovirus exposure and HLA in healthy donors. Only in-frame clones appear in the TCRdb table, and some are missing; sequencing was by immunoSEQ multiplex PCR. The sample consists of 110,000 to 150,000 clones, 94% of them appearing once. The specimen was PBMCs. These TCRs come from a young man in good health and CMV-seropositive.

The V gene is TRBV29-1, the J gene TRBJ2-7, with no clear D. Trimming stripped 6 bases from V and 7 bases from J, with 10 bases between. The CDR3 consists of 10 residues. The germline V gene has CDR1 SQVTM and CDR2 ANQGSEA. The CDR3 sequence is CSVIDREQYF. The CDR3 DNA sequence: TGCAGCGTAATTGATCGGGAGCAGTACTTC.

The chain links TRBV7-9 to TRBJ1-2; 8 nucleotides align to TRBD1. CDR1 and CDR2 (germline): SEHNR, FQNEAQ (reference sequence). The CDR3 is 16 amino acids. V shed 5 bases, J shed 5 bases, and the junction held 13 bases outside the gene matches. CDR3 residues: CASSPSGGQGVYGYTF. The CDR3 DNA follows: TGTGCCAGCAGCCCTAGTGGTGGACAGGGAGTTTATGGCTACACCTTC.

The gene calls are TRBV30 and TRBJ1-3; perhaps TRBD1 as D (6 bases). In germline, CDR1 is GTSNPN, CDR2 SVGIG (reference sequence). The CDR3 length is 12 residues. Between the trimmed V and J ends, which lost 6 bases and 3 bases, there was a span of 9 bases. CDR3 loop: CACKTGGNTIYF. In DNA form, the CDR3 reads TGTGCCTGTAAGACAGGTGGAAACACCATATATTTT.

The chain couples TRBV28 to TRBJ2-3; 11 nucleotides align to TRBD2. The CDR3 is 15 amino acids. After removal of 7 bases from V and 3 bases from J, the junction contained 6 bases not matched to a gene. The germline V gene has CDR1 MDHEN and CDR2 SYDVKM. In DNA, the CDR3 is TGTGCCAGCAACGATAGCGGGAGGGGGACAGATACGCAGTATTTT. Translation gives CASNDSGRGTDTQYF.